Below, 13 T cell receptor beta chains from the same sample are listed, as sequenced in a study of regulatory T cells in long-lasting Graves disease (dated by TCRdb to the early 2020s). Explained via the paper, the time point label denotes: persistent/refractory GD, antithyroid drugs over 5 years with positive TRAb. RNA was extracted from PBMCs in TRIzol for both TCR sequencing and RNA sequencing. Library preparation employed multiplex PCR. Sequencer: Illumina HiSeq 4000. CDR3 regions were amplified by Arm-PCR with iRepertoire HTBI primers to construct TCR beta libraries. The public reads were run again by TCRdb, first through fastp at Q25 and then through MiXCR, and only productive beta chains were kept. Under each unique CDR3 protein, matching rows form one entry showing the most common genes and DNA. Counted in this sample were more than 300,000 distinct CDR3 sequences; approximately 25% of them appeared once. The ten largest clones add up to 25% to 35% of the sample.

Specimen: peripheral blood mononuclear cells (PBMCs), collected when the disease was refractory, from a patient treated with antithyroid drugs. These receptors originate from a middle-aged woman with Graves disease. Donor details come from another sample of the same person, matched by shared clones.

The chain carries TRBV29-1 and TRBJ2-7; D is unclear. The V end was cut by 4 bases, the J end by 6 bases, with 13 bases between. CDR3 length equals 12 residues. Germline V gene data show CDR1 as SQVTM and CDR2 as ANQGSEA. The chain's CDR3 is CSVVGLPSEQYF. In DNA, the CDR3 is TGCAGCGTTGTGGGCCTACCCTCCGAGCAGTACTTC.

In its sample, this clonotype was seen many times. This chain uses TRBV28 with TRBJ2-7; 15 bases map to TRBD2. Unmatched junction bases numbered 4, after V lost 7 bases and J lost 3 bases. The germline CDR1 and CDR2 sequences are MDHEN and SYDVKM. This CDR3 has 15 amino acids. CDR3 region: CASMSGLAGGYEQYF. The DNA for the CDR3 is TGTGCCAGCATGTCGGGACTAGCGGGAGGCTACGAGCAGTACTTC.

There are many counts of this clonotype. J is TRBJ2-5 and V is TRBV28, with TRBD2 identical over 8 bases. The CDR3 spans 18 residues. Germline V gene lookup returns CDR1 MDHEN and CDR2 SYDVKM. With V trimmed by 3 bases and J by 4 bases, 16 bases remained unmatched. The CDR3 bases are TGTGCCAGCAGTTTGAGGGAGCTTCCCCGGGGGGGCCGAGAGACCCAGTACTTC. This codes for CASSLRELPRGGRETQYF.

This clonotype came up a few times. The chain combines TRBV20-1 with TRBJ2-5, with D perhaps matching TRBD2 (6 bases). The V gene lost 3 bases and the J gene lost 2 bases, with 13 bases spanning the gap. This CDR3 is built from 14 residues. Germline V gene lookup returns CDR1 DFQATT and CDR2 SNEGSKA (reference sequence). The CDR3 region has the DNA TGCAGTGCTAGCCCGGGACTCCAGCAAGAGACCCAGTACTTC. It yields the protein CSASPGLQQETQYF.

In its sample, this clonotype was seen many times. The J gene is TRBJ2-7, the V gene TRBV11-1, with D possibly being TRBD2 (5 bases). Germline-derived CDR1 and CDR2 are SGHAT and FQDESV (reference sequence). V lost 1 base, J lost 3 bases, and 13 bases lay in between. This CDR3 is built from 15 residues. The CDR3 DNA follows: TGTGCCAGCAGCTTAGACGGGGTTGGAATCTACGAGCAGTACTTC. This sequence encodes CASSLDGVGIYEQYF.

There are many counts of this clonotype. The chain has TRBV28 and TRBJ1-6; 7 positions match TRBD1. Trimming cost V 4 bases and J 0 bases; bases outside gene matches: 9. Germline values: CDR1 MDHEN, CDR2 SYDVKM. This CDR3 is 18 amino acids long. The CDR3 bases are TGTGCCAGCAGTTCGTACGGGACAGAAGGCTCCTATAATTCACCCCTCCACTTT. It translates to CASSSYGTEGSYNSPLHF.

This clonotype came up many times. The chain has TRBV6-1 and TRBJ2-7, with 7 positions matching TRBD1. Germline CDR1 is MNHNS and CDR2 is SASEGT. The CDR3 has 15 residues. Trimming took 1 base from V and 0 from J; bases not matched to a gene: 3. DNA for the CDR3: TGTGCCAGCAGTGAAGACAGGGGCATCTCCTACGAGCAGTACTTC. This codes for CASSEDRGISYEQYF.

The genes are TRBV6-2 or TRBV6-3 and TRBJ2-2, with D uncertain. V was shortened by 1 base and J by 3 bases, with 12 bases between the two germline ends. The CDR3 covers 16 residues. Per the germline V gene, CDR1 is MNHEY and CDR2 is SVGEGT. In nucleotides, the CDR3 is TGTGCCAGCAGTTACTGGGGTTTTAAGGACACCGGGGAGCTGTTTTTT. Translating it yields CASSYWGFKDTGELFF.

This clonotype was counted between two and nine times. The chain links TRBV20-1 to TRBJ1-5; D gene ambiguous. The V and J ends lost 0 bases and 7 bases respectively, with 13 bases between them. Germline V CDR1 and CDR2: DFQATT, SNEGSKA (reference sequence). This CDR3 is 14 amino acids long. In DNA, the CDR3 is TGCAGTGCTAGAGATACGGGGATGCGGCAGCCCCAGCATTTT. Amino acid sequence: CSARDTGMRQPQHF.

This clonotype was seen many times. The chain combines TRBV2 with TRBJ2-7; D unresolved. CDR1 and CDR2 from the germline V gene are SNHLY and FYNNEI. The CDR3 is 14 residues long. V was pared by 6 bases and J by 3 bases, with 15 bases between. CDR3 residues: CASSATTLLYEQYF. CDR3 coding DNA: TGTGCCAGCAGCGCCACAACACTGCTCTACGAGCAGTACTTC.

This chain uses TRBV28 with TRBJ1-1; D is possibly TRBD1 (5 bases). This CDR3 region has 11 residues. The germline V gene encodes CDR1 MDHEN and CDR2 SYDVKM. V lost 6 bases, J lost 11 bases, and 13 bases lay in between. This chain's CDR3 is CASRRVGEAFF. The CDR3 DNA sequence: TGTGCCAGCAGGAGGGTGGGGGAGGCTTTCTTT.

The CDR3 loop reads CASSFKLSFLQGLYEQYF. The CDR3 DNA reads TGTGCCAGCAGCTTTAAACTTTCCTTCTTACAGGGTTTGTACGAGCAGTACTTC. The chain recombines TRBV11-2 with TRBJ2-7; tentatively, D is TRBD1 (6 bases). Trimming stripped 3 bases from V and 4 bases from J, with 25 bases between. CDR1 is SGHAT, CDR2 FQNNGV, per germline. This CDR3 has 18 amino acids.

This clonotype has a count of ten or more. A junction end diverges from the germline sequence, so it may reflect a read error. CDR3 coding DNA: TGTGCCAGCAGAGAACGGGACACCATATACTACAAGCAGTACTTC. Residues: CASRERDTIYYKQYF. The V call is TRBV2, the J call TRBJ2-7; TRBD1 might be the D (6 bases). The CDR3 is made up of 15 amino acids. Germline-derived CDR1 and CDR2 are SNHLY and FYNNEI.